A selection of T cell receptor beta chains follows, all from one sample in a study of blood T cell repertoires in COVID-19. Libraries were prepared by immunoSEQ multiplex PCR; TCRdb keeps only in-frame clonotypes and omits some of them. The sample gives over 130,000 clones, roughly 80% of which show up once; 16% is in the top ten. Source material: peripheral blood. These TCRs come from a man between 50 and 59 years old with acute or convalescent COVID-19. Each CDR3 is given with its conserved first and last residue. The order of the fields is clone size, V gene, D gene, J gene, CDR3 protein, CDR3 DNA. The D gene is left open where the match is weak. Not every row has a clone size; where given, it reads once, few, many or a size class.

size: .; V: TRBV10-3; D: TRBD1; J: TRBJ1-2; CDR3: CAIGTGEDYGYTF; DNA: TGTGCCATAGGGACAGGGGAGGACTATGGCTACACCTTC
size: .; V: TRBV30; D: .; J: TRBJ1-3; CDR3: CAWSVLRGGNTIYF; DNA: TGTGCCTGGAGTGTACTCAGGGGCGGAAACACCATATATTTT
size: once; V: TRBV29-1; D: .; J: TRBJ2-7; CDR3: CSVGGSSYEQYF; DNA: TGCAGCGTTGGTGGGAGTTCCTACGAGCAGTACTTC
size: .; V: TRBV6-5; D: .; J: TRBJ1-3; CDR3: CASSNGVSSGNTIYF; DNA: TGTGCCAGCAGCAACGGGGTGAGCTCTGGAAACACCATATATTTT
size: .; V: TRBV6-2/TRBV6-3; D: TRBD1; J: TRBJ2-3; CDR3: CASSYTLEMGQSRDTQYF; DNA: TGTGCCAGCAGTTACACCCTTGAGATGGGACAGTCACGAGATACGCAGTATTTT
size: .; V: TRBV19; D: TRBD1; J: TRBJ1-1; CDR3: CASSQEGALNTEAFF; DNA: TGTGCCAGTAGTCAGGAGGGGGCGTTAAACACTGAAGCTTTCTTT
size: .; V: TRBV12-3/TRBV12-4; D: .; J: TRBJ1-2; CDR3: CASTAYYGYTF; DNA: TGTGCCAGCACAGCGTACTATGGCTACACCTTC
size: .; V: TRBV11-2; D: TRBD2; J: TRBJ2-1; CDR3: CASSLTGTSLHEQFF; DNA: TGTGCCAGCAGCTTAACAGGGACTAGCCTCCATGAGCAGTTCTTC
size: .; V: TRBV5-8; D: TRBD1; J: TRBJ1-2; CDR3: CASSYGQGDF; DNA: TGTGCCAGCAGCTATGGACAGGGAGACTTC
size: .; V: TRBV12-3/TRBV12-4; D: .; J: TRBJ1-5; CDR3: CASSWADNQPQHF; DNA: TGTGCCAGCAGTTGGGCAGACAATCAGCCCCAGCATTTT
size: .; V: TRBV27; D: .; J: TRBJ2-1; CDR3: CASSPNRGGYNEQFF; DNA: TGTGCCAGCAGTCCCAACAGGGGGGGTTACAATGAGCAGTTCTTC
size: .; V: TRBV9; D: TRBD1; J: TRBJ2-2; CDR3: CASSHRTGDGSELFF; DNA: TGTGCCAGCAGTCACAGGACAGGGGATGGCTCGGAGCTGTTTTTT
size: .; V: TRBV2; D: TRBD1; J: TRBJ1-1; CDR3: CASSASGTGPYEAFF; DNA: TGTGCCAGCAGTGCTTCCGGGACAGGGCCCTATGAAGCTTTCTTT
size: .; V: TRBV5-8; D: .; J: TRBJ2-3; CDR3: CASSSSLLNSTDTQYF; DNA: TGTGCCAGCAGCTCTTCCCTTCTAAACAGCACAGATACGCAGTATTTT
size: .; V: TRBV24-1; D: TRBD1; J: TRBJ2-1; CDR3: CATSAVDRGYNEQFF; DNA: TGTGCCACCAGTGCTGTGGACAGGGGCTACAATGAGCAGTTCTTC
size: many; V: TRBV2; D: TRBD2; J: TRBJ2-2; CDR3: CASRRLAGDVGELFF; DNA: TGTGCCAGCAGGAGACTAGCGGGGGATGTCGGGGAGCTGTTTTTT
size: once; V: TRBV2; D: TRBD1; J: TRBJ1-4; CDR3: CASSEDRVTNEKLFF; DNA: TGTGCCAGCAGTGAGGACAGGGTAACAAATGAAAAACTGTTTTTT
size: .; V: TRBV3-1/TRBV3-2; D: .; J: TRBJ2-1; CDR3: CASSRIGESSYNEQFF; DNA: TGTGCCAGCAGCCGAATCGGGGAAAGCTCCTACAATGAGCAGTTCTTC
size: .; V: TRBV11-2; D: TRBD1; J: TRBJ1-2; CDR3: CASRRPGQLKNGYTF; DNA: TGTGCCAGCAGGCGGCCGGGACAGCTAAAGAATGGCTACACCTTC
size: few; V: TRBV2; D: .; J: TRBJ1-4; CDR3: CASSALGSATNEKLFF; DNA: TGTGCCAGCAGTGCCCTGGGGAGCGCAACTAATGAAAAACTGTTTTTT
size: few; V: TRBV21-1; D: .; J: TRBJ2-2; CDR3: CASSNPEPNTGELFF; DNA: TGTGCCAGCAGCAATCCAGAACCGAACACCGGGGAGCTGTTTTTT
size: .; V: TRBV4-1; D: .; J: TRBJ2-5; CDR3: CASSPLNWAGREETQYF; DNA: TGCGCCAGCAGCCCTCTGAACTGGGCTGGAAGAGAAGAGACCCAGTACTTC
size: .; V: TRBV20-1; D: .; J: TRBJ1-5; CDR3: CSASRQGQSSYKPQHF; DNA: TGCAGTGCTAGTCGACAAGGACAGAGTAGTTACAAGCCCCAGCATTTT
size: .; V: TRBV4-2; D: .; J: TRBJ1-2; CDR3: CASSQDAVNYGYTF; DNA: TGTGCCAGCAGCCAAGACGCGGTTAACTATGGCTACACCTTC
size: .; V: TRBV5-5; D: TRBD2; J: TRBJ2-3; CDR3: CASSLTGTSGITDTQYF; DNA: TGTGCCAGCAGCTTGACCGGGACTAGCGGGATAACAGATACGCAGTATTTT
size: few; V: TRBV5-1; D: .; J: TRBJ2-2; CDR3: CASSPGENTGELFF; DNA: TGCGCCAGCAGCCCGGGGGAGAACACCGGGGAGCTGTTTTTT
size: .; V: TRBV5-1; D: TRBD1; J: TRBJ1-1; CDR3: CASSLGQGGEYTEAFF; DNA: TGCGCCAGCAGCTTGGGACAGGGGGGAGAGTACACTGAAGCTTTCTTT
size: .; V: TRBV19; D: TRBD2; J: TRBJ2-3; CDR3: CASSIAWTSGVPSTDTQYF; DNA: TGTGCCAGTAGTATAGCCTGGACTAGCGGGGTTCCTAGCACAGATACGCAGTATTTT
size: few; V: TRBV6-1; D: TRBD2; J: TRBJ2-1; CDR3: CASSEGAGGLYEQFF; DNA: TGTGCCAGCAGTGAAGGGGCGGGGGGGCTGTATGAGCAGTTCTTC
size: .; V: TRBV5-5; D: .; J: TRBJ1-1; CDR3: CASSSQAGGEAFF; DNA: TGTGCCAGCAGCTCGCAGGCGGGAGGTGAAGCTTTCTTT
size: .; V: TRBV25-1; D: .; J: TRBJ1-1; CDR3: CASSGYGGSTEAFF; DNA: TGTGCCAGCAGTGGGTACGGGGGGAGCACTGAAGCTTTCTTT
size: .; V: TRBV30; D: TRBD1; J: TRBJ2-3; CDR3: CAWSVGQGGFGTDTQYF; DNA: TGTGCCTGGAGTGTGGGACAGGGGGGGTTTGGCACAGATACGCAGTATTTT
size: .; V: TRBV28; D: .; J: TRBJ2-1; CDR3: CASSNSQGPQFF; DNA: TGTGCCAGCAGCAACTCACAGGGCCCCCAGTTCTTC
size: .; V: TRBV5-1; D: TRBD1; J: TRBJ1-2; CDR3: CASSLDPGGQGFYGYTF; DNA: TGCGCCAGCAGCTTGGACCCTGGCGGACAGGGTTTTTATGGCTACACCTTC
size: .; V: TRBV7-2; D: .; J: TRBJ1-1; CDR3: CASSRVNTEAFF; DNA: TGTGCCAGCAGTAGAGTGAACACTGAAGCTTTCTTT
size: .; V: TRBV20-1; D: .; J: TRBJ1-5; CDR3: CSASGGAAQPQHF; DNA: TGCAGTGCTAGTGGGGGCGCTGCTCAGCCCCAGCATTTT
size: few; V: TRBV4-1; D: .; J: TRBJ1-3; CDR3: CASSQNGGATSGNTIYF; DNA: TGCGCCAGCAGCCAAAACGGGGGGGCCACCTCTGGAAACACCATATATTTT
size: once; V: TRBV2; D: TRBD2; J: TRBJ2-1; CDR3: CASSVGLAGVNEQFF; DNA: TGTGCCAGCAGTGTCGGACTAGCGGGGGTCAATGAGCAGTTCTTC
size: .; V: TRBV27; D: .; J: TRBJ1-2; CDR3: CASSFRGHYGYTF; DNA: TGTGCCAGCAGTTTCAGGGGCCACTATGGCTACACCTTC
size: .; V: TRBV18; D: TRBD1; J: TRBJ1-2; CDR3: CASSPSGTDNYGYTF; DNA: TGTGCCAGCTCACCATCCGGGACAGACAACTATGGCTACACCTTC
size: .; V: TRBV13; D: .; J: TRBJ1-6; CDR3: CASSNRDSPLHF; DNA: TGTGCCAGCAGCAACAGGGATTCACCCCTCCACTTT
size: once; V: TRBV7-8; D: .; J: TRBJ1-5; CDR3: CASSLVGGLQGGNQPQHF; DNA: TGTGCCAGCAGCTTAGTCGGCGGCTTACAGGGCGGCAATCAGCCCCAGCATTTT
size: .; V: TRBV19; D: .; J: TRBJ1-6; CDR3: CASSPPALPLHF; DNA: TGTGCCAGTAGTCCCCCAGCGTTACCCCTCCACTTT
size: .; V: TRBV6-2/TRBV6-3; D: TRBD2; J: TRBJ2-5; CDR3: CASSPTGLAAKETQYF; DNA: TGTGCCAGCAGTCCCACGGGACTAGCGGCGAAAGAGACCCAGTACTTC
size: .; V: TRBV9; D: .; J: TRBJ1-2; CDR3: CASSVDRTYGYTF; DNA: TGTGCCAGCAGTGTTGACAGGACCTATGGCTACACCTTC
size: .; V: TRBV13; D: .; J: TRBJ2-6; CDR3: CASSLIQGWDGANVLTF; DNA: TGTGCCAGCAGCTTAATCCAGGGGTGGGACGGGGCCAACGTCCTGACTTTC
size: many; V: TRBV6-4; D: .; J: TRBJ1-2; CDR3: CASSEGLGGGGYTF; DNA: TGTGCCAGCAGTGAGGGACTCGGAGGTGGAGGCTACACCTTC
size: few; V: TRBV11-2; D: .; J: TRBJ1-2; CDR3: CASSFGENYGYTF; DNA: TGTGCCAGCAGCTTTGGTGAGAACTATGGCTACACCTTC
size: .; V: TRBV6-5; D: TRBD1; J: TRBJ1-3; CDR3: CASSGRGKNTIYF; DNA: TGTGCCAGCAGCGGCAGGGGGAAAAACACCATATATTTT
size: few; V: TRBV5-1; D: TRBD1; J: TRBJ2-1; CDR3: CASSSGQYNEQFF; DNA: TGCGCCAGCAGCTCGGGACAGTACAATGAGCAGTTCTTC
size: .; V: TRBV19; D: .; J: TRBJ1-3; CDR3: CASSIDPALRSGNTIYF; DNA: TGTGCCAGTAGTATAGACCCAGCGTTACGCTCTGGAAACACCATATATTTT
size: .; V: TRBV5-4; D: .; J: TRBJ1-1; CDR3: CASKQELDTEAFF; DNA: TGTGCCAGCAAGCAGGAATTGGACACTGAAGCTTTCTTT